This is a list of T cell receptor beta chains from one sample in a study of cytomegalovirus exposure and HLA in healthy donors. The repertoire was sequenced with immunoSEQ multiplex PCR; TCRdb's copy has only in-frame clones and lacks some. The sample includes approximately 80,000 clones, over 60% of them seen just once. Specimen: PBMCs. The receptor set was obtained from a woman between 35 and 50 years old in good health and CMV-seropositive. Both conserved end residues are part of each CDR3. The order of the fields is D gene, J gene, clone size, V gene, CDR3 protein, CDR3 DNA. A D gene is named only where the DNA matches it firmly. Clone size is shown for a subset of rows, as once, few, many or a class of expanded clone.

D gene: NA
J gene: TRBJ1-1
clone size: NA
V gene: TRBV5-1
CDR3 protein: CASTPGSAGTEAFF
CDR3 DNA: TGCGCCAGCACCCCGGGCTCGGCGGGTACTGAAGCTTTCTTT

D gene: TRBD2
J gene: TRBJ2-1
clone size: few
V gene: TRBV29-1
CDR3 protein: CSVDLDWTSGNEQFF
CDR3 DNA: TGCAGCGTCGACCTGGATTGGACTAGCGGTAATGAGCAGTTCTTC

D gene: TRBD1
J gene: TRBJ2-5
clone size: NA
V gene: TRBV11-3
CDR3 protein: CASSFGTGETQYF
CDR3 DNA: TGTGCCAGCAGCTTTGGGACAGGGGAGACCCAGTACTTC

D gene: NA
J gene: TRBJ2-2
clone size: NA
V gene: TRBV27
CDR3 protein: CASSLPAFEVAGELFF
CDR3 DNA: TGTGCCAGCAGTTTACCGGCTTTCGAGGTCGCCGGGGAGCTGTTTTTT

D gene: NA
J gene: TRBJ1-4
clone size: NA
V gene: TRBV28
CDR3 protein: CASSPPGGGFEKLFF
CDR3 DNA: TGTGCCAGCAGTCCCCCGGGTGGGGGGTTTGAAAAACTGTTTTTT

D gene: TRBD1
J gene: TRBJ2-1
clone size: NA
V gene: TRBV7-2
CDR3 protein: CASSTGTGNHEQFF
CDR3 DNA: TGTGCCAGCAGCACCGGGACAGGGAACCATGAGCAGTTCTTC

D gene: TRBD1
J gene: TRBJ2-7
clone size: NA
V gene: TRBV6-6
CDR3 protein: CASVPTGDYEQYF
CDR3 DNA: TGTGCCAGCGTGCCGACAGGGGATTACGAGCAGTACTTC

D gene: NA
J gene: TRBJ1-1
clone size: NA
V gene: TRBV10-3
CDR3 protein: CAISGGYGPPGITEAFF
CDR3 DNA: TGTGCCATCAGTGGGGGCTATGGGCCCCCAGGGATCACTGAAGCTTTCTTT

D gene: NA
J gene: TRBJ2-3
clone size: NA
V gene: TRBV11-1
CDR3 protein: CASSLALTDTQYF
CDR3 DNA: TGTGCCAGCAGCTTAGCTCTCACAGATACGCAGTATTTT

D gene: NA
J gene: TRBJ2-2
clone size: medium-sized
V gene: TRBV4-1
CDR3 protein: CASSQDLAGELFF
CDR3 DNA: TGCGCCAGCAGCCAAGATTTAGCCGGGGAGCTGTTTTTT

D gene: TRBD1
J gene: TRBJ1-5
clone size: NA
V gene: TRBV2
CDR3 protein: CASSPLTGGNQPQHF
CDR3 DNA: TGTGCCAGCAGTCCGTTAACAGGGGGGAATCAGCCCCAGCATTTT

D gene: TRBD1
J gene: TRBJ2-7
clone size: NA
V gene: TRBV30
CDR3 protein: CAWSVGTGSSYEQYF
CDR3 DNA: TGTGCCTGGAGTGTAGGGACAGGGAGCTCCTACGAGCAGTACTTC

D gene: NA
J gene: TRBJ1-5
clone size: NA
V gene: TRBV19
CDR3 protein: CATHDRINQPQHF
CDR3 DNA: TGTGCCACTCACGACAGAATCAATCAGCCCCAGCATTTT

D gene: TRBD1
J gene: TRBJ2-7
clone size: NA
V gene: TRBV5-1
CDR3 protein: CASSPGQGTTMGYF
CDR3 DNA: TGCGCCAGCAGCCCTGGACAGGGGACCACTATGGGGTACTTC

D gene: NA
J gene: TRBJ2-2
clone size: once
V gene: TRBV6-5
CDR3 protein: CASSSSFGELFF
CDR3 DNA: NA

D gene: NA
J gene: TRBJ2-1
clone size: NA
V gene: TRBV20-1
CDR3 protein: CSARGEGVQFF
CDR3 DNA: TGCAGTGCTAGAGGCGAGGGGGTGCAGTTCTTC

D gene: NA
J gene: TRBJ2-7
clone size: once
V gene: TRBV7-2
CDR3 protein: CASSSQAVKVVEQYF
CDR3 DNA: TGTGCCAGCAGCAGTCAGGCTGTTAAGGTCGTCGAGCAGTACTTC

D gene: NA
J gene: TRBJ2-3
clone size: NA
V gene: TRBV27
CDR3 protein: CASSFIPPAGLTDTQYF
CDR3 DNA: TGTGCCAGCAGTTTCATCCCCCCAGCGGGCCTCACAGATACGCAGTATTTT

D gene: NA
J gene: TRBJ2-4
clone size: NA
V gene: TRBV11-1
CDR3 protein: CASSPTTRGARDIQYF
CDR3 DNA: TGTGCCAGCAGCCCGACCACCCGGGGGGCCAGGGACATTCAGTACTTC

D gene: NA
J gene: TRBJ2-2
clone size: NA
V gene: TRBV19
CDR3 protein: CASSSSVTGELFF
CDR3 DNA: TGTGCCAGTAGTTCGTCAGTGACCGGGGAGCTGTTTTTT

D gene: NA
J gene: TRBJ1-5
clone size: NA
V gene: TRBV4-1
CDR3 protein: CASSQDRGGQPQHF
CDR3 DNA: TGCGCCAGCAGCCAAGATAGGGGAGGTCAGCCCCAGCATTTT

D gene: TRBD2
J gene: TRBJ2-2
clone size: NA
V gene: TRBV9
CDR3 protein: CASSQGLASTGELFF
CDR3 DNA: TGTGCCAGCAGCCAAGGACTAGCGAGCACCGGGGAGCTGTTTTTT

D gene: NA
J gene: TRBJ1-1
clone size: NA
V gene: TRBV4-3
CDR3 protein: CASSPPRNPRSTEAFF
CDR3 DNA: TGCGCCAGCAGCCCACCCAGGAACCCAAGGTCCACTGAAGCTTTCTTT

D gene: TRBD1
J gene: TRBJ2-2
clone size: NA
V gene: TRBV5-6
CDR3 protein: CASSRTGGYTGELFF
CDR3 DNA: TGTGCCAGCAGCCGTACAGGGGGCTACACCGGGGAGCTGTTTTTT

D gene: NA
J gene: TRBJ1-1
clone size: NA
V gene: TRBV7-2
CDR3 protein: CASSLDLTRTDLNTEAFF
CDR3 DNA: TGTGCCAGCAGCTTAGATCTTACGAGGACAGACTTGAACACTGAAGCTTTCTTT

D gene: TRBD1
J gene: TRBJ2-7
clone size: NA
V gene: TRBV5-4
CDR3 protein: CASSSGQNSYEQYF
CDR3 DNA: TGTGCCAGCAGCTCGGGACAGAACTCCTACGAGCAGTACTTC

D gene: TRBD1
J gene: TRBJ1-5
clone size: NA
V gene: TRBV25-1
CDR3 protein: CASSAGGINQPQHF
CDR3 DNA: TGTGCCAGCAGCGCAGGGGGGATCAATCAGCCCCAGCATTTT